The clone carrying this T cell receptor (beta chain) was seen repeatedly, ten times or more. This sample was taken from a study of human T cells and chemical hapten exposure. Across the study: After 6 days, upper back 0.01% DPC patch tests were scored.

J gave up 5 bases and V 4 bases, and 3 bases lay outside the gene matches. CDR3 length equals 13 residues. Time point in this sample: patch test 1, 2 weeks after DPC sensitization. Treatment indicated: therapeutic diphenylcyclopropenone sensitization with weekly scalp DPC. TCRdb passed the RACE reads through MiXCR, listing each CDR3 protein once. Of about 380,000 distinct CDR3 sequences listed, more than 4.5% are singletons. The sequence derives from a woman aged 45-65 years with alopecia areata. Some clones in this sample may be carry-over from other donors' samples. Source: whole blood, taken in connection with sensitization to the hapten diphenylcyclopropenone (DPC). The V call is TRBV12-3 or TRBV12-4, the J call TRBJ2-5, with 8 bases lining up with TRBD1. CDR3 bases: TGTGCCAGCAGTTCCGGACAGGGCGAGACCCAGTACTTC. Encoded protein: CASSSGQGETQYF.